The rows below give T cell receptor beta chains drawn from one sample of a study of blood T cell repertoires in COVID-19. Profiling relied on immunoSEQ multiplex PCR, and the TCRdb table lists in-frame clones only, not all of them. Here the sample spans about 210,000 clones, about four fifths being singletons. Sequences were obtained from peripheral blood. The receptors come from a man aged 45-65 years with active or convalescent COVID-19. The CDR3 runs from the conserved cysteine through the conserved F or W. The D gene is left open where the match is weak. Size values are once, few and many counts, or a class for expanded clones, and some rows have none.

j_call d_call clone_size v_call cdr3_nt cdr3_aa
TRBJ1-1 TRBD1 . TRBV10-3 TGTGCCATCAGTGGGGGACAGGGAATGAACACTGAAGCTTTCTTT CAISGGQGMNTEAFF
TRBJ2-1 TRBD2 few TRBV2 TGTGCCAGCGACGTACCGGGACTAGCGGGAGGGCAGCAGTTCTTC CASDVPGLAGGQQFF
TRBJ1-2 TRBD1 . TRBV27 TGTGCCAGCAGTGGGACAGGGGATGGCTACACCTTC CASSGTGDGYTF
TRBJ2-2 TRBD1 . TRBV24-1 TGTGCCACCAGTGATGACAGGGGTGGCACCGGGGAGCTGTTTTTT CATSDDRGGTGELFF
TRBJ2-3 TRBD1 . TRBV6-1 TGTGCCAGCAGTGAAGGACAGGGGTTGGGGACAGATACGCAGTATTTT CASSEGQGLGTDTQYF
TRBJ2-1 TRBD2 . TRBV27 TGTGCCAGCAGCCCCGGGGGAGCGGGAGGGGGGTACAATGAGCAGTTCTTC CASSPGGAGGGYNEQFF
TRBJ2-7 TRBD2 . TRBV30 TGTGCCTGGAGTGTACCCGCCAGCGGGGGCCGTTCCTACGAGCAGTACTTC CAWSVPASGGRSYEQYF
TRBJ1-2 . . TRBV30 TGTGCCTGGAGTGATTTATCTTCCTATGGCTACACCTTC CAWSDLSSYGYTF
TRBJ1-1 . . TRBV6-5 TGTGCCAGCAGTCAAACAAGGGGCACTGAAGCTTTCTTT CASSQTRGTEAFF
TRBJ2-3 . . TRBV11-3 TGTGCCAGCAGCCTCAGGACAAATACAGATACGCAGTATTTT CASSLRTNTDTQYF
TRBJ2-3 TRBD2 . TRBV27 TGTGCCAGCAGTCCCCGGTTGAGCGGGAGTGACACGCAGTATTTT CASSPRLSGSDTQYF
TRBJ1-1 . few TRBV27 TGTGCCAGCACGTCAGGACAGTTGGGAACTGAAGCTTTCTTT CASTSGQLGTEAFF
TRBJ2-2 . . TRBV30 TGTGCCTGGAGTGGAGGCAACCGGGACTTTAGGGCCGGGGAGCTGTTTTTT CAWSGGNRDFRAGELFF
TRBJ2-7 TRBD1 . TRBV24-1 TGTGCCACCAGTGATCCGGACAGGCTGGAGGACTACGAGCAGTACTTC CATSDPDRLEDYEQYF
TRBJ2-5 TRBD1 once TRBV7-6 TGTGCCAGCAGCTTAGATACAGGGGGATGGTCGGAGACCCAGTACTTC CASSLDTGGWSETQYF
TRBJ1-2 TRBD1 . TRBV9 TGTGCCAGCAGTGTTCGACAGGGCAACTATGGCTACACCTTC CASSVRQGNYGYTF
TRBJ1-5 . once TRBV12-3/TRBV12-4 TGTGCCAGCAGTTCCGAGGGTAGGTCCCAGCATTTT CASSSEGRSQHF
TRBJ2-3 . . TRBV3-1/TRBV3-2 TGTGCCAGCAGCCAAGATTTGGCGGGGAATACGCAGTATTTT CASSQDLAGNTQYF